The 15 T cell receptor beta chains reported below all come from one sample, sequenced in a study of memory CD4+ T cells and cytomegalovirus serostatus. Single viable CD3+CD4+CD8-CD45RO+ cells were sorted as the memory CD4+ T cells. TCRdb's table, derived via immunoSEQ multiplex PCR, lists solely in-frame clones and lacks some. The repertoire has 45,000 to 65,000 clones, 65% to 80% of them found once; the top ten carry around 1.5%. Sequencing input: memory CD4+ T cells from blood. The receptors here all came from an adult in good health and CMV-seropositive.

In regard to this clone: A junction end diverges from the germline sequence, so it may reflect a read error. The chain uses TRBV7-7 and TRBJ2-6; TRBD1 agrees at 9 bases. From germline, CDR1 is SSHAT and CDR2 FNYEAQ (reference sequence). There are 17 residues in the CDR3. The CDR3 loop is CASSAGTGFSGANVLTF. DNA for the CDR3: TGTGCTAGCAGCGCCGGGACAGGGTTCTCTGGGGCCAACGTCCTGACTTTC. The full variable domain, rest sourced from reference TRBV7-7 and TRBJ2-6, is GAGVSQSPRYKVTKRGQDVTLRCDPISSHATLYWYQQALGQGPEFLTYFNYEAQPDKSGLPSDRFSAERPEGSISTLTIQRTEQRDSAMYRCASSAGTGFSGANVLTFGAGSRLTVL.

CDR3 protein: CASSLSGQAYGYTF. The CDR3 coding sequence is TGTGCCAGCAGCCTCTCGGGGCAGGCCTATGGCTACACCTTC. The rearrangement uses TRBV7-3 and TRBJ1-2; possibly TRBD1 for D (5 bases). Trimming stripped 5 bases from V and 4 bases from J, with 14 bases between. CDR1 SGHTA and CDR2 FQGTGA come from the germline V gene. The CDR3 is 14 amino acids.

The chain has TRBV6-6 and TRBJ2-1; 8 nucleotides line up with TRBD1. The germline gives CDR1 MNHNY, CDR2 SVGAGI (reference sequence). V lost 5 bases to trimming and J lost 4 bases; unmatched junction nucleotides: 10. The CDR3 length is 16 residues. CDR3 amino acids: CASSLGQGATYNEQFF. The CDR3 nucleotides are TGTGCCAGCAGTCTCGGGCAGGGGGCGACGTACAATGAGCAGTTCTTC.

V is TRBV19 and J is TRBJ2-4, with 9 bases matching TRBD1. Losses at the gene ends were 2 bases for V and 13 bases for J; bases not matched to a gene: 9. Germline CDR1 LNHDA, CDR2 SQIVND (reference sequence). The CDR3 is 14 residues long. DNA for the CDR3: TGTGCCAGTAGTATACCGGGGACAGGGACGAGGCAGTACTTC. It is translated as CASSIPGTGTRQYF.

The J gene is TRBJ1-2, the V gene TRBV19, with 8 bases identical to TRBD1. Germline V gene data show CDR1 as LNHDA and CDR2 as SQIVND (reference sequence). CDR3 length: 14 amino acids. J lost 8 bases, V lost 2 bases, and 7 bases had no gene match. CDR3 DNA: TGTGCCAGTAGTATAACAGGGGGAAGAAGCGGCTACACCTTC. Amino acid sequence: CASSITGGRSGYTF.

The chain uses TRBV4-3 and TRBJ2-3; D tentatively fits TRBD1 or TRBD2 (5 bases each). Germline V gives CDR1 LGHNA, CDR2 YSLEER. Trimming took off 0 bases at V and 2 bases at J, with 12 bases between the two ends. The CDR3 extends over 16 amino acids. CDR3 coding DNA: TGCGCCAGCAGCCAAGAGCCGGGGACCATCACAGATACGCAGTATTTT. This gives the protein CASSQEPGTITDTQYF.

The V and J genes are TRBV5-1 and TRBJ1-1; D unclear. Trimming left V 1 base short and J 2 bases short, with 9 bases between. CDR3 length equals 14 residues. The V gene's germline CDR1 is SGHRS and CDR2 YFSETQ. Here the CDR3 DNA reads TGCGCCAGCAGCTTGTTCGGGGTTAACACTGAAGCTTTCTTT. This sequence encodes CASSLFGVNTEAFF.

This sequence joins TRBV19 and TRBJ1-2; 9 bases match TRBD1. The CDR3 has 14 residues. Germline loops: CDR1 LNHDA, CDR2 SQIVND (reference sequence). The trim removed 4 bases at V and 5 bases at J, leaving 5 bases unmatched. The CDR3 nucleotides are TGTGCCAGTAGTAGGACAGGGGTGGAATATGGCTACACCTTC. Translation: CASSRTGVEYGYTF.

The chain has TRBV2 and TRBJ2-2; TRBD1 aligns across 10 bases. V was clipped by 7 bases and J by 5 bases; unmatched bases: 7. The CDR3 sequence is 15 residues long. Germline loops: CDR1 SNHLY, CDR2 FYNNEI. CDR3 protein: CASKTGGIPTGELFF. The CDR3 DNA is TGTGCCAGCAAGACAGGGGGCATACCGACCGGGGAGCTGTTTTTT.

The CDR3, as DNA: TGTGCCAGCAACCCGGGACAGGGCTATGGCTACACCTTC. It is translated as CASNPGQGYGYTF. The rearrangement joins TRBV6-5 to TRBJ1-2; TRBD1 aligns across 9 bases. Germline CDR1 and CDR2: MNHEY and SVGAGI. The V and J ends lost 7 bases and 4 bases, in that order; junction bases with no gene match: 4. This CDR3 has 13 amino acids.

In its sample, this clone was seen a few times. This sequence joins TRBV27 and TRBJ1-6; no clear D gene. The CDR3 length is 16 residues. The V gene's germline CDR1 is MNHEY and CDR2 SMNVEV (reference sequence). V shed 5 bases and J shed 0 bases, with 11 bases lying between them. The CDR3, as DNA: TGTGCCAGCAGTATTACAGCAGTCTCCTATAATTCACCCCTCCACTTT. The encoded protein is CASSITAVSYNSPLHF.

V is TRBV7-8 and J is TRBJ1-2, with TRBD1 identical over 8 bases. The V segment lost 5 bases and the J segment 8 bases; nucleotides outside the gene matches: 7. This CDR3 has 13 amino acids. In germline, CDR1 is SGHVS, CDR2 FQNEAQ. The CDR3 loop is CASSPQGAWGYTF. In nucleotides, the CDR3 is TGTGCCAGCAGCCCGCAGGGGGCGTGGGGCTACACCTTC.

This clone came up once. The CDR3 DNA reads TGTGCCAGCAGCCCTGGTGGGACAGGGCACACCGGGGAGCTGTTTTTT. It is translated as CASSPGGTGHTGELFF. The chain is built from TRBV5-4 and TRBJ2-2, with 9 bases that match TRBD1. V shed 4 bases and J 3 bases; nucleotides not matched to a gene: 7. Per germline, CDR1 SGHNT and CDR2 YYREEE (reference sequence). The CDR3 spans 16 residues.

This clone was seen a single time. J is TRBJ2-3 and V is TRBV10-3; D uncertain. CDR1 is ENHRY, CDR2 SYGVKD, per germline. This CDR3 contains 12 residues. V was pared by 7 bases and J by 1 base, with 6 bases between. The CDR3 here is CAIKTGTDTQYF. The CDR3 DNA reads TGTGCCATCAAGACGGGCACAGATACGCAGTATTTT.

V and J are TRBV28 and TRBJ2-1, with 9 nucleotides matching TRBD2. CDR1 is MDHEN, CDR2 SYDVKM, per germline. J lost 5 bases, V lost 3 bases, and 5 bases had no gene match. This CDR3 spans 15 amino acids. CDR3 sequence reads: CASSLLREGHNEQFF. The CDR3 coding sequence is TGTGCCAGCAGTTTGTTGCGGGAGGGTCACAATGAGCAGTTCTTC.